Below, 2 T cell receptor beta chains from the same sample are listed, as sequenced in a study of identical twins (dated by TCRdb to 2015 to 2016). The library was produced with 5' RACE. The sample was run on an Illumina HiSeq 2000. TCRdb handled the public reads itself, with Q25 trimming in fastp and clone calling in MiXCR, and kept productive beta chains. CDR3 protein duplicates are merged, each entry listing the most common genes and DNA. The sample yields 690,000 or so distinct CDR3 sequences; 8.6% were counted once. The top ten constitute approximately 0.94% of the sample. These data are also associated with another study on yellow fever vaccine responses in identical twins.

Material: PBMCs. These receptors originate from a woman aged 18 to 35 in good health.

V gene TRBV12-3 or TRBV12-4 combines with J gene TRBJ1-6; 9 nucleotides line up with TRBD1. This CDR3 has 15 residues. V lost 7 bases, J lost 7 bases, and 8 bases stayed unmatched. CDR3 sequence: CASTSRDRANSPLHF. In DNA form, the CDR3 reads TGTGCCAGCACCTCAAGGGACAGGGCGAATTCACCCCTCCACTTT.

The sample holds a few counts of this clonotype. The rearrangement joins TRBV6-1 to TRBJ2-3; 12 bases map to TRBD2. This CDR3 has 18 amino acids. Unmatched junction bases numbered 10, after V lost 6 bases and J lost 0 bases. Germline loops: CDR1 MNHNS, CDR2 SASEGT. DNA of the CDR3: TGTGCCAGCAGGGCGACTAGCGGGAGACTTACTAGCACAGATACGCAGTATTTT. Its protein product is CASRATSGRLTSTDTQYF.